This T cell receptor beta chain is from a study of blood T cells in healthy people across ages. The study's findings and limits: In long-lived donors, naive CD4+ cell counts and diversity exceeded those of aged donors. It was held that the diversity estimates obtained from one million T cells were underestimates. Per million T cells, the diversity of TCR beta decreased roughly linearly as age advanced.

They isolated at least 6 million PBMCs from each sample. Primers used in a second PCR of roughly 6 to 12 cycles were a sample-barcoded 5' primer and a J-beta primer mix. TCRdb reanalysed the 5' RACE reads using MiXCR and keeps one entry per CDR3 protein. This table has roughly 1.6 million distinct CDR3 sequences, roughly 32% appearing once. V was pared by 1 base and J by 0 bases, with 8 bases of the junction left unmatched. Per germline, CDR1 DFQATT and CDR2 SNEGSKA (reference sequence). The CDR3 runs 16 residues. The sample holds a few counts of this clonotype. What it binds is not known. This clonotype was obtained from a woman in her twenties or thirties in good health. The J gene is TRBJ1-2, the V gene TRBV20-1; 7 bases agree with TRBD1. Specimen: blood. CDR3 bases: TGCAGTGCTAGAGCTAATGGACAGGCGACTAACTATGGCTACACCTTC. Amino acids: CSARANGQATNYGYTF.